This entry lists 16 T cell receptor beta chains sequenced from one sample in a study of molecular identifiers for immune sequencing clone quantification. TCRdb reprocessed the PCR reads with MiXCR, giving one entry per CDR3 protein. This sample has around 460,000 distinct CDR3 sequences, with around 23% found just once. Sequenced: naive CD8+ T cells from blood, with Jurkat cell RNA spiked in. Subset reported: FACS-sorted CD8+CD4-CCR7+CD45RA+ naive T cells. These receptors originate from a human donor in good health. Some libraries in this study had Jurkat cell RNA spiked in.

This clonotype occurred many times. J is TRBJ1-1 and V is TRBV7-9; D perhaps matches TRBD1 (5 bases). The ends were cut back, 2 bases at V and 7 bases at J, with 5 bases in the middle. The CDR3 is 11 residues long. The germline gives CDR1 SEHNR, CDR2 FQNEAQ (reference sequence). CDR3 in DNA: TGTGCCAGCAGCTTACAGGGTGAAGCTTTCTTT. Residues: CASSLQGEAFF.

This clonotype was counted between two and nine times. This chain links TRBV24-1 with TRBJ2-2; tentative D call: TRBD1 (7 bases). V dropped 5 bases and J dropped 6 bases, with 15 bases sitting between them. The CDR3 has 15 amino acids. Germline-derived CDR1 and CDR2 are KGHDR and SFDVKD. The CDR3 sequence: CATSAAGQPAGELFF. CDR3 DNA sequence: TGTGCCACCAGTGCCGCGGGACAGCCGGCCGGGGAGCTGTTTTTT.

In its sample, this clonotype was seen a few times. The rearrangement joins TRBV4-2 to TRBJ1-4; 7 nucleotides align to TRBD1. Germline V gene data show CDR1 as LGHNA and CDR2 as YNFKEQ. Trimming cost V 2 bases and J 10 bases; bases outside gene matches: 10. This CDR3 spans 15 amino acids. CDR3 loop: CASSQPQGQERKLFF. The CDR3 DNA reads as TGTGCCAGCAGCCAACCACAGGGGCAGGAGAGAAAACTGTTTTTT.

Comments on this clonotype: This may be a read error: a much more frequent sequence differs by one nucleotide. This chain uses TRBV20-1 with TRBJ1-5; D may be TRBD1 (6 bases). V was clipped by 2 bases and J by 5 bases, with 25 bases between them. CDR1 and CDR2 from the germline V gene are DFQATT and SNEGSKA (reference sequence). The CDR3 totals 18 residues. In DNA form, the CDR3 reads TGCAGTGCTAGAAAACTTGGGGCCGGCAGGGGATCGCATCAGCCCCAGCATTTT. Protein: CSARKLGAGRGSHQPQHF.

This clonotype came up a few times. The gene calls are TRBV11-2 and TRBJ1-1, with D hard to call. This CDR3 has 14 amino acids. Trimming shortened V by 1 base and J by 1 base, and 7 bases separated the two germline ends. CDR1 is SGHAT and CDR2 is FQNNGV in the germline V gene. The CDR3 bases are TGTGCCAGCAGCTTAGGACGGACGAACACTGAAGCTTTCTTT. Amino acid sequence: CASSLGRTNTEAFF.

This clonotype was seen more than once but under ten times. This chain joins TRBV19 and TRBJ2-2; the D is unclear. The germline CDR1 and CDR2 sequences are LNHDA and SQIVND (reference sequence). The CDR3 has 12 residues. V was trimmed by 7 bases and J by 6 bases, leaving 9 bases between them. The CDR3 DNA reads TGTGCCAGTACTGTTGCGCCCGGGGAGCTGTTTTTT. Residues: CASTVAPGELFF.

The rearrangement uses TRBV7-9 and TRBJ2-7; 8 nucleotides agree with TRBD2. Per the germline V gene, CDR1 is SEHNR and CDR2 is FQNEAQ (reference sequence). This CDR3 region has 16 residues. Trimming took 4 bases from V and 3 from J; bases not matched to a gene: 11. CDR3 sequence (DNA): TGTGCCAGCAGCTCGACTTTCGGGGGGGAAGTCTACGAGCAGTACTTC. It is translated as CASSSTFGGEVYEQYF.

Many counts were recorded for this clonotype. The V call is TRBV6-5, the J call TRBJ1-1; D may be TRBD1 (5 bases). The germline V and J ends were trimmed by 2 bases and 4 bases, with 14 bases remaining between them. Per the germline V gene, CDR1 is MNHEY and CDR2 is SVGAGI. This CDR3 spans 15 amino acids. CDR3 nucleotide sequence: TGTGCCAGCAGTTACGATCAGGGAGGCGTCACTGAAGCTTTCTTT. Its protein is CASSYDQGGVTEAFF.

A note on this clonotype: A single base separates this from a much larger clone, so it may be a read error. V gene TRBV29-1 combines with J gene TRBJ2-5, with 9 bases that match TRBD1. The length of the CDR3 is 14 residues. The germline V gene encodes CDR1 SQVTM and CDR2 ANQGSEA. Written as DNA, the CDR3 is TGCAGCGTTGAAGACAGGACAGGGGAAGAGCCCCAGTACTTC. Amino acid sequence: CSVEDRTGEEPQYF.

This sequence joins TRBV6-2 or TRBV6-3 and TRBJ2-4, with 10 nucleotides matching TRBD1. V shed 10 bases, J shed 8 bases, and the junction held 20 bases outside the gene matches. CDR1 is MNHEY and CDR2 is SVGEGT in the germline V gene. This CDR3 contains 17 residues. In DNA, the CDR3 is TGTGCCAAAAGCGTGTTGACAGGGGGCATCGCGGGGGACATTCAGTACTTC. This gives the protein CAKSVLTGGIAGDIQYF.

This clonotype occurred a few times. The CDR3 DNA reads as TGTGCCAGCAGCGTGAGTCAGAACACTGAAGCTTTCTTT. It is translated as CASSVSQNTEAFF. The V gene is TRBV5-6, the J gene TRBJ1-1; D is unclear. The V and J ends lost 4 bases and 1 base respectively, with 8 bases between them. Germline-derived CDR1 and CDR2 are SGHDT and YYEEEE. This CDR3 spans 13 amino acids.

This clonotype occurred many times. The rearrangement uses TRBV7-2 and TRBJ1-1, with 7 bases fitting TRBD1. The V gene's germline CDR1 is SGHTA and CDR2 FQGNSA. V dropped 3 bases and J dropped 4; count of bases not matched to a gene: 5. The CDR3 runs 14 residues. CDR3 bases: TGTGCCAGCAGCTTTTTAAGGGACAGCACTGAAGCTTTCTTT. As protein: CASSFLRDSTEAFF.

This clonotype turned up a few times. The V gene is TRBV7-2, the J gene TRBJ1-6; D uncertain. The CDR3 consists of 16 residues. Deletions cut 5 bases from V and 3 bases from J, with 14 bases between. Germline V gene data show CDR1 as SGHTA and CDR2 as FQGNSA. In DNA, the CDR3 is TGTGCCAGCAGCGGATATCTCAAAGTCTATAATTCACCCCTCCACTTT. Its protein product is CASSGYLKVYNSPLHF. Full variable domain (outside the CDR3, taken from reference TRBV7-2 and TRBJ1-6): GAGVSQSPSNKVTEKGKDVELRCDPISGHTALYWYRQSLGQGLEFLIYFQGNSAPDKSGLPSDRFSAERTGGSVSTLTIQRTQQEDSAVYLCASSGYLKVYNSPLHFGNGTRLTVT.

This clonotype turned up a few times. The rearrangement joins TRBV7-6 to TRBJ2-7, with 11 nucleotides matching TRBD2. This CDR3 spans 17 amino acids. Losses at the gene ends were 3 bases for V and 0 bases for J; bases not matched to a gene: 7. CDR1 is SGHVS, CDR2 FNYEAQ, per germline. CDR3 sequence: CASSFFSGRESSYEQYF. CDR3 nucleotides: TGTGCCAGCAGCTTTTTTAGCGGGAGGGAGAGCTCCTACGAGCAGTACTTC.

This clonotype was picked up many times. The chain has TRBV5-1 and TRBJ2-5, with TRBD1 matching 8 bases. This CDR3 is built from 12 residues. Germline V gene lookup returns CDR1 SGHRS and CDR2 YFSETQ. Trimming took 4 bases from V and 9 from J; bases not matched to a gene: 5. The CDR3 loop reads CASSPETGAQYF. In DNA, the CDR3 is TGCGCCAGCAGCCCGGAGACAGGGGCCCAGTACTTC. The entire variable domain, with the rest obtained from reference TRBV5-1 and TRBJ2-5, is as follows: KAGVTQTPRYLIKTRGQQVTLSCSPISGHRSVSWYQQTPGQGLQFLFEYFSETQRNKGNFPGRFSGRQFSNSRSEMNVSTLELGDSALYLCASSPETGAQYFGPGTRLLVL.

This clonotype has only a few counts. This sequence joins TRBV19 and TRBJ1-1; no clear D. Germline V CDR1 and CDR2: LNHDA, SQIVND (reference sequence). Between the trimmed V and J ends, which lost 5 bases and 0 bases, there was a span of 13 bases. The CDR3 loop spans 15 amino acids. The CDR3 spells CASSPPGEMNTEAFF. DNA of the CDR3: TGTGCCAGTAGTCCACCGGGCGAGATGAACACTGAAGCTTTCTTT.